The following is a T cell receptor beta chain sequence with its context. The data were obtained in a study of blood T cell repertoires in COVID-19. The CDR3 sequence is 17 residues long. Germline lookup yields CDR1 WNHNN and CDR2 SYGVQD (reference sequence). V shed 2 bases, J shed 4 bases, and the junction held 6 bases outside the gene matches. Generated by immunoSEQ multiplex PCR, the TCRdb table keeps only in-frame clones and is missing some. In the table there are 200,000 to 300,000 clones, over 80% of which are singletons. Source material: PBMCs or T cells enriched from blood (not recorded which). This chain links TRBV10-1 with TRBJ2-2; 11 nucleotides align to TRBD2. The sequence was obtained from a woman aged 30 to 39 with acute COVID-19. The CDR3 DNA is TGCGCCAGCAGTGAGGCGCTAGCGGGGGGCTCCACCGGGGAGCTGTTTTTT. Translating gives CASSEALAGGSTGELFF.